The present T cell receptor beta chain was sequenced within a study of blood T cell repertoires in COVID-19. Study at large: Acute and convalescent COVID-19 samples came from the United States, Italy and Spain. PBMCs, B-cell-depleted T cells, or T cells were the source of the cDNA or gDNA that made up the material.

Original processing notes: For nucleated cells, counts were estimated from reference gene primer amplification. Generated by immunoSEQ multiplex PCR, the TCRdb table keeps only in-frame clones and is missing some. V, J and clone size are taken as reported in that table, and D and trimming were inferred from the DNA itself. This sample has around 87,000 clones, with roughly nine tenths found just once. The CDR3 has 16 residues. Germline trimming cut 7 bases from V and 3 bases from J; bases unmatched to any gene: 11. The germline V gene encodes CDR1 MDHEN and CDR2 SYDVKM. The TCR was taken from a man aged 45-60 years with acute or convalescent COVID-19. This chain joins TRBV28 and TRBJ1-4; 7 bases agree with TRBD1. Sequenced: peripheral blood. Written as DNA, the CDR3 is TGTGCCAGCAAGGACAGGCCGGCATCGGCTAATGAAAAACTGTTTTTT. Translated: CASKDRPASANEKLFF.